The 4 T cell receptor beta chains in this list originate from one sample, sequenced in a study of shared T cell receptors in the human thymus. This table comes from immunoSEQ multiplex PCR, and its TCRdb copy is limited to in-frame clones, with some not included. The sample lists 600,000 or so clones, over 75% seen once, with about 0.0094% in the top ten. The same sample was also studied in work on human thymus T cells.

Source material: thymocytes. These receptor sequences come from a boy younger than two with a congenital heart defect.

The chain's CDR3 is CASSASTSGGRTDTQYF. As DNA, the CDR3 is TGTGCCAGCAGCGCGTCTACTAGCGGGGGGCGCACAGATACGCAGTATTTT. This rearrangement joins TRBV9 to TRBJ2-3; TRBD2 agrees at 12 bases. CDR1 and CDR2 (germline): SGDLS, YYNGEE. This CDR3 has 17 residues. J was trimmed by 1 base and V by 3 bases; bases with no gene match: 6.

The chain couples TRBV7-8 to TRBJ2-3; 10 nucleotides align to TRBD2. V shed 4 bases and J 6 bases; nucleotides not matched to a gene: 13. The CDR3 runs to 17 residues. Germline V gene lookup returns CDR1 SGHVS and CDR2 FQNEAQ. The CDR3 loop reads CASSSRTSGHAGDTQYF. The CDR3 DNA follows: TGTGCCAGCAGCTCCCGGACTAGCGGCCACGCGGGGGATACGCAGTATTTT.

The rearrangement links TRBV7-8 to TRBJ2-3; 9 bases line up with TRBD2. Germline V gives CDR1 SGHVS, CDR2 FQNEAQ. CDR3 length: 16 amino acids. J gave up 4 bases and V 1 base, and 6 bases lay outside the gene matches. The CDR3 DNA reads as TGTGCCAGCAGCTTAGGGGTAGCGGGAGTATCAGATACGCAGTATTTT. This sequence encodes CASSLGVAGVSDTQYF.

This chain connects TRBV19 to TRBJ2-5; no firm D call. This CDR3 spans 12 amino acids. In germline, CDR1 is LNHDA, CDR2 SQIVND (reference sequence). The V end was cut by 3 bases, the J end by 4 bases, with 6 bases between. The CDR3 sequence is CASSILGETQYF. In DNA form, the CDR3 reads TGTGCCAGTAGTATCCTAGGAGAGACCCAGTACTTC. The full variable domain, its missing parts supplied by reference TRBV19 and TRBJ2-5, is DGGITQSPKYLFRKEGQNVTLSCEQNLNHDAMYWYRQDPGQGLRLIYYSQIVNDFQKGDIAEGYSVSREKKESFPLTVTSAQKNPTAFYLCASSILGETQYFGPGTRLLVL.